The T cell receptor beta chain under discussion was sequenced for a study of metastatic and nonmetastatic thyroid tumors. Study context: Peripheral blood and tumor or nodule samples from malignant and benign thyroid patients were compared. General observations from the study: Within blood and tumor, benign nodules reportedly had significantly lower TCR beta diversity than malignant thyroid tumors did.

Thyroid surgery took place with no prior treatment in any patient. This clone was found a few times. Antigen unknown. Authors' analysis steps: The authors used CDR3 differences across clinicopathological groups to build a distant-metastasis classifier for papillary thyroid cancer. TCRdb recomputed clones from the PCR reads via MiXCR. TCRdb's processing, not the authors', yielded these V and J calls. The sample holds under 7,500 clones; around 33% are singletons and the top ten take 15% to 20%. The CDR3 is made up of 13 amino acids. Germline V gene data show CDR1 as SGHTA and CDR2 as FQGNSA. Trimming removed 1 base at V and 7 bases at J, with 8 bases between.

This TCR was sampled from a female donor with papillary thyroid cancer or a benign thyroid nodule (not recorded which). Some clones in this sample may be carry-over from other donors' samples. This rearrangement joins TRBV7-2 to TRBJ1-5, with a possible D match to TRBD1 (5 bases). Sequencing used adjacent normal tissue. The CDR3 protein is CASSLGGEQPQHF. The CDR3 nucleotides are TGTGCCAGCAGCTTAGGAGGGGAGCAGCCCCAGCATTTT.